This passage covers 21 T cell receptor beta chains from one sample sequenced in a study of T cells after yellow fever vaccination. TCRdb analysed the 5' RACE reads with MiXCR anew, one entry per CDR3 protein. Among around 320,000 distinct CDR3 sequences, approximately 10% were seen once, and the ten largest hold 3% to 3.5%. The sequenced sample was CD4+ T cells sorted from PBMCs, obtained 5 days after the yellow fever booster vaccination. The source is a man in his late teens or twenties who received the YFV17D yellow fever vaccine.

The gene calls are TRBV29-1 and TRBJ2-2; D is undetermined. V dropped 1 base and J dropped 6 bases, with 9 bases sitting between them. This CDR3 is 13 amino acids long. The V gene's germline CDR1 is SQVTM and CDR2 ANQGSEA. CDR3 DNA: TGCAGCGTTGAAGCACAATATCCCGGGGAGCTGTTTTTT. The encoded protein is CSVEAQYPGELFF.

This clonotype occurred a few times. V and J are TRBV7-3 and TRBJ2-5; D possibly corresponds to TRBD2 (5 bases). Looked up from germline, CDR1 is SGHTA and CDR2 is FQGTGA. The CDR3 runs to 14 residues. Trimming left V 2 bases short and J 9 bases short, with 16 bases between. Here the CDR3 DNA reads TGTGCCAGCAGCTTATGGCCGGGAAGTGGGGCCCAGTACTTC. This gives the protein CASSLWPGSGAQYF. The complete variable domain, with remaining parts taken from reference TRBV7-3 and TRBJ2-5, reads GAGVSQTPSNKVTEKGKYVELRCDPISGHTALYWYRQSLGQGPEFLIYFQGTGAADDSGLPNDRFFAVRPEGSVSTLKIQRTERGDSAVYLCASSLWPGSGAQYFGPGTRLLVL.

On this clonotype: Just one base apart from a much larger clone, this may be a read error. The gene calls are TRBV12-3 or TRBV12-4 and TRBJ2-1, with D perhaps TRBD1 (6 bases). The DNA end lines up better with TRBJ2-7; the J call may be wrong. This CDR3 is built from 13 residues. The CDR3 spells CASSFERGIGQYF. DNA of the CDR3: TGTGCCAGCAGCTTCGAAAGGGGGATCGGGCAGTACTTC.

This clonotype was found a few times. The chain combines TRBV12-3 or TRBV12-4 with TRBJ2-5, with TRBD1 as a possible D gene (5 bases). Trimming left V 1 base short and J 8 bases short, with 14 bases between. The CDR3 totals 14 residues. The CDR3 reads CASSLVVQDNTQYF. As DNA, the CDR3 is TGTGCCAGCAGTTTAGTCGTCCAGGACAACACCCAGTACTTC.

This clonotype showed up just a few times. The chain is built from TRBV5-6 and TRBJ1-2; D is possibly TRBD1 (5 bases). There are 15 residues in the CDR3. CDR1 and CDR2 (germline): SGHDT, YYEEEE. V was clipped by 4 bases and J by 7 bases, with 20 bases between them. The DNA of the CDR3 is TGTGCCAGCAGCCTGGTTAAGGGACGGGTGTTTGGCTACACCTTC. It translates to CASSLVKGRVFGYTF. Full variable domain (outside the CDR3, taken from reference TRBV5-6 and TRBJ1-2): DAGVTQSPTHLIKTRGQQVTLRCSPKSGHDTVSWYQQALGQGPQFIFQYYEEEERQRGNFPDRFSGHQFPNYSSELNVNALLLGDSALYLCASSLVKGRVFGYTFGSGTRLTVV.

This chain uses TRBV5-6 with TRBJ2-3; maybe TRBD1 (6 bases). The CDR3 extends over 16 amino acids. Germline assignment: CDR1 SGHDT and CDR2 YYEEEE. Trimming shortened V by 3 bases and J by 3 bases, and 17 bases separated the two germline ends. DNA of the CDR3: TGTGCCAGCAGCTGGAGGAGGTGGCAGGGGACAGATACGCAGTATTTT. Its protein is CASSWRRWQGTDTQYF.

The rearrangement uses TRBV4-3 and TRBJ2-3; D unclear. Trimming took off 1 base at V and 2 bases at J, with 16 bases between the two ends. The CDR3 is 17 amino acids. CDR1 LGHNA and CDR2 YSLEER come from the germline V gene. The CDR3 DNA follows: TGCGCCAGCAGCCAAGCCCCGGGCAAATGGAACACAGATACGCAGTATTTT. This translates into CASSQAPGKWNTDTQYF.

This chain links TRBV20-1 with TRBJ2-7; tentative D call: TRBD2 (5 bases). Germline V lookup: CDR1 DFQATT, CDR2 SNEGSKA (reference sequence). The CDR3 is 13 amino acids. Trimming left V 7 bases short and J 7 bases short, with 20 bases between. Here the CDR3 DNA reads TGCAGTGTTACGGGCCTCGGGGTCATGGAGCAGTACTTC. As protein: CSVTGLGVMEQYF.

This clonotype has at least ten counts. V usage is TRBV2 and J usage is TRBJ1-1, with D possibly TRBD1 on 5 matching bases. CDR3 length: 15 amino acids. Per germline, CDR1 SNHLY and CDR2 FYNNEI. V lost 2 bases to trimming and J lost 1 base, with 11 bases between them. CDR3 DNA sequence: TGTGCCAGCAGTGAAATTCAAGGGACGAACACTGAAGCTTTCTTT. This translates into CASSEIQGTNTEAFF.

This clonotype was seen a handful of times. The V gene is TRBV3-1, the J gene TRBJ2-3; no reliable D call. CDR1 LGHDT and CDR2 YNNKEL come from the germline V gene (reference sequence). The CDR3 extends over 16 amino acids. V lost 0 bases, J lost 2 bases, and 12 bases lay in between. CDR3 DNA sequence: TGTGCCAGCAGCCAAGATCAATACGGAGACACAGATACGCAGTATTTT. Protein product: CASSQDQYGDTDTQYF.

This clonotype was seen repeatedly, ten times or more. This sequence joins TRBV5-1 and TRBJ1-5; D possibly corresponds to TRBD1 (5 bases). The CDR3 has 14 amino acids. Per the germline V gene, CDR1 is SGHRS and CDR2 is YFSETQ. Trimming shortened V by 7 bases and J by 5 bases, and 16 bases separated the two germline ends. DNA of the CDR3: TGCGCCAGCGCATCTGGGGACGGGGATCAGCCCCAGCATTTT. Translation gives CASASGDGDQPQHF.

V and J are TRBV2 and TRBJ2-5; tentatively, D is TRBD1 (5 bases). The germline V gene encodes CDR1 SNHLY and CDR2 FYNNEI. Trimming cost V 8 bases and J 4 bases, with 11 bases left between them. This CDR3 region has 12 residues. This chain's CDR3 is CASQGVAETQYF. The CDR3 DNA is TGTGCCAGCCAAGGGGTTGCAGAGACCCAGTACTTC.

The chain is built from TRBV7-8 and TRBJ2-7; 10 positions match TRBD1. In germline, CDR1 is SGHVS, CDR2 FQNEAQ. The CDR3 length is 17 residues. J was trimmed by 2 bases and V by 3 bases; bases with no gene match: 10. Here the CDR3 reads CASSLGFLGTGAYEQYV. DNA for the CDR3: TGTGCCAGCAGCTTGGGGTTTCTCGGGACAGGGGCCTACGAGCAGTACGTC.

This clonotype was seen repeatedly, ten times or more. The V and J genes are TRBV7-8 and TRBJ2-2; the D gene is possibly TRBD1 (5 bases). Germline values: CDR1 SGHVS, CDR2 FQNEAQ. This CDR3 has 16 amino acids. Trimming left V 1 base short and J 5 bases short, with 14 bases between. CDR3 sequence (DNA): TGTGCCAGCAGCTTAGATTATGGGGCGCGAACCGGGGAGCTGTTTTTT. This encodes CASSLDYGARTGELFF.

In its sample, this clonotype was seen many times. This chain uses TRBV29-1 with TRBJ2-1; TRBD1 aligns across 11 bases. This CDR3 spans 12 amino acids. From germline, CDR1 is SQVTM and CDR2 ANQGSEA. J lost 8 bases, V lost 7 bases, and 4 bases had no gene match. CDR3 protein: CSGGQGADEQFF. The CDR3, as DNA: TGCAGCGGCGGACAGGGGGCCGATGAGCAGTTCTTC.

There are a few counts of this clonotype. This rearrangement joins TRBV24-1 to TRBJ1-5; D may be TRBD1 (5 bases). V was trimmed by 5 bases and J by 15 bases, leaving 19 bases between them. This CDR3 region has 13 residues. Germline V CDR1 and CDR2: KGHDR, SFDVKD. CDR3 residues: CATSAPLGARGHF. CDR3 sequence (DNA): TGTGCCACCAGTGCCCCCCTTGGGGCCCGGGGGCATTTT.

This clonotype came up a few times. The rearrangement uses TRBV5-4 and TRBJ2-5, with D uncertain. Germline V gene sequence: CDR1 SGHNT, CDR2 YYREEE (reference sequence). The V end lost 6 bases, the J end lost 3 bases, and 12 bases lay between the germline ends. CDR3 length: 13 amino acids. The CDR3 region is CASMSRGKETQYF. The CDR3 coding sequence is TGTGCCAGCATGTCCCGAGGCAAAGAGACCCAGTACTTC. The whole variable domain, filled in from reference TRBV5-4 and TRBJ2-5, reads ETGVTQSPTHLIKTRGQQVTLRCSSQSGHNTVSWYQQALGQGPQFIFQYYREEENGRGNFPPRFSGLQFPNYSSELNVNALELDDSALYLCASMSRGKETQYFGPGTRLLVL.

CDR3 sequence (DNA): TGTGCCAGCACCGAAGGGCAGGGCCGGAGAGCTTTCTTT. This gives the protein CASTEGQGRRAFF. This chain uses TRBV7-9 with TRBJ1-1; D perhaps matches TRBD1 (5 bases). Trimming removed 7 bases at V and 10 bases at J, with 19 bases between. The length of the CDR3 is 13 residues. Germline loops: CDR1 SEHNR, CDR2 FQNEAQ (reference sequence).

V usage is TRBV7-8 and J usage is TRBJ2-4; D perhaps matches TRBD1 (5 bases). Germline V gene sequence: CDR1 SGHVS, CDR2 FQNEAQ. Trimming pared 1 base from V and 7 bases from J, leaving 11 bases between. CDR3 size: 14 residues. The CDR3 DNA sequence: TGTGCCAGCAGCTTAGGGGCAGCAGGGAACATTCAGTACTTC. Its translation: CASSLGAAGNIQYF.

CDR3 region: CSAQGAGELFF. CDR3 sequence (DNA): TGCAGTGCACAGGGGGCCGGGGAGCTGTTTTTT. The V call is TRBV20-1, the J call TRBJ2-2; 8 bases line up with TRBD1. Germline CDR1 reads DFQATT; CDR2 reads SNEGSKA (reference sequence). The CDR3 length is 11 residues. V was clipped by 6 bases and J by 6 bases; unmatched bases: 0.

This clonotype was seen a handful of times. The chain employs TRBV18 and TRBJ2-7; TRBD2 agrees at 7 bases. The germline gives CDR1 KGHSH, CDR2 LQKENI. The CDR3 runs to 15 residues. Trimming at V came to 3 bases and at J to 3 bases, leaving 8 bases not matched to a gene. The CDR3 nucleotides read TGTGCCAGCTCACCTTCGTTGGCTAGCGGCTACGAGCAGTACTTC. It yields the protein CASSPSLASGYEQYF. The entire variable domain, with the rest obtained from reference TRBV18 and TRBJ2-7, is as follows: NAGVMQNPRHLVRRRGQEARLRCSPMKGHSHVYWYRQLPEEGLKFMVYLQKENIIDESGMPKERFSAEFPKEGPSILRIQQVVRGDSAAYFCASSPSLASGYEQYFGPGTRLTVT.